This T cell receptor (beta chain) stems from a study of blood T cell repertoires in COVID-19 (dated by TCRdb to about 2020). Some background on the complete study: Samples from collaborators originated in the United States, Italy and Spain and spanned both the acute and convalescent phases of COVID-19. The material from the prospective study consisted of cDNA or gDNA derived from T cells, B-cell-depleted T cells, or PBMCs. Deeply sampled blood TCRbeta repertoires from subjects exposed to, actively infected with, or recovered from COVID-19 were included in the dataset. The repertoires were made available in a free public database intended to serve as a resource for research on the immune response to SARS-CoV-2. The samples were drawn from two sources: the first 160 participants of the ongoing ImmuneRACE study, and 1,200 or so subjects contributed by 6 global collaborators. Where HLA class I and class II types were available, the types were taken from metadata supplied by the sample provider, not from assay-based typing. A de-identified subject ID, COVID-19 status, age in years and sex were almost always included in the sample metadata. Summary of the overall study and its limitations: The quantity of clinical and demographic metadata differed by source and by participant and was supplied without curation.

CDR1 and CDR2 were assigned from the germline V gene as SGDLS and YYNGEE. The CDR3 starts with the cysteine, ends with the phenylalanine, and has 14 residues. The read is trimmed to its CDR3 DNA, 42 bases read in frame from base 1. V and J are truncated by 4 bases and 5 bases respectively, leaving an intervening sequence of 15 bases. One collaborating source in Seattle enrolled patients during active infection and followed them longitudinally through the course of disease. Whole blood was collected in K2EDTA tubes by collaborating institutions according to the institutions' own protocols. For TCRbeta analysis, collaborators shipped samples in one of three forms: frozen whole blood, isolated PBMCs, or DNA extracted from either of those sample types. The immunoSEQ Assay, a bias-controlled multiplex PCR, was used to amplify TCRbeta CDR3 regions from genomic DNA. Per the authors' processing: Nucleated cell counts per sample were estimated from amplification of reference gene primers within the assay. To quantify the absolute abundance of each unique TCRbeta CDR3 rearrangement, sequence reads were collapsed and filtered. For each sample, productive Simpson clonality was calculated by taking the square root of Simpson's diversity index across productive rearrangements. Not all clones reach the TCRdb copy of this immuneACCESS table, which keeps in-frame sequences only. Checked studies attribute under half of the gap to unresolved V genes and leave the rest unexplained. V, J and clone size derive from that table, while D and trimming were established from the DNA sequence. Across this sample there are 150,000 to 200,000 clones, with about 92% seen only once. The top ten clonotypes cover less than 2% of the sample.

This clone has just one count. It has no known antigen specificity. No quality values exist for individual bases; no much larger clone is one base distant. Sequencing used peripheral blood. The TCR sequence derives from an older woman with COVID-19, enrolled during active disease. The chain joins TRBV9 to TRBJ1-1; a weak D assignment points to TRBD1 (6 bases agree). The CDR3 protein sequence reads: CASSRARDTTEAFF. The base sequence is TGTGCCAGCAGCCGCGCCCGGGACACTACTGAAGCTTTCTTT.